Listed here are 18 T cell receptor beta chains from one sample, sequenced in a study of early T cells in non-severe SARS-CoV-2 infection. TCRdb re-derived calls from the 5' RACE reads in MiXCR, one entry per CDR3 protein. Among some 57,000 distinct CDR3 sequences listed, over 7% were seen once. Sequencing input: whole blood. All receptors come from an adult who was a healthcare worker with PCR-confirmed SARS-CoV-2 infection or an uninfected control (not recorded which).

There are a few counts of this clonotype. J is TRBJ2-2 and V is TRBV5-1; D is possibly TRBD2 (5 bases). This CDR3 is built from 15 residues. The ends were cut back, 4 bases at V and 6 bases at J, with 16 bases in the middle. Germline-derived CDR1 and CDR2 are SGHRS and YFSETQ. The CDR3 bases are TGCGCCAGCAGCCCGGACGGGGTTATAGCCGGGGAGCTGTTTTTT. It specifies CASSPDGVIAGELFF.

The CDR3 loop reads CSATRGRETQYF. The CDR3 nucleotides read TGCAGTGCTACCCGGGGGCGGGAGACCCAGTACTTC. The J gene is TRBJ2-5, the V gene TRBV20-1, with D possibly being TRBD1 or TRBD2 (6 bases each). The CDR3 consists of 12 residues. Germline CDR1 DFQATT, CDR2 SNEGSKA (reference sequence). The V gene lost 4 bases and the J gene lost 5 bases, with 11 bases spanning the gap.

The DNA of the CDR3 is TGTGCCAGCAGTGATTGGGACAGGGGCATACATGAGCAGTTCTTC. It translates to CASSDWDRGIHEQFF. This chain connects TRBV2 to TRBJ2-1, with TRBD1 identical over 10 bases. CDR1 SNHLY and CDR2 FYNNEI come from the germline V gene. J gave up 8 bases and V 3 bases, and 7 bases lay outside the gene matches. The CDR3 has 15 amino acids.

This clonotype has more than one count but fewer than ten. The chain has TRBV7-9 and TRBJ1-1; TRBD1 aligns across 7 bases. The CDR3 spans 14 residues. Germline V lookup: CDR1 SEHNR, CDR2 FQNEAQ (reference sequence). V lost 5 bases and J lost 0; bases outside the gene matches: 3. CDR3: CASSRDRVNTEAFF. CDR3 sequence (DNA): TGTGCCAGCAGCCGGGACAGAGTGAACACTGAAGCTTTCTTT.

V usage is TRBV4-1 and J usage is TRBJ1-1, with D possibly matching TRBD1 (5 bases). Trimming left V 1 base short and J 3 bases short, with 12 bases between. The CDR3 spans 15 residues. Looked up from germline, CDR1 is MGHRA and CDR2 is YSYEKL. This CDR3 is CASSQVGSRDTEAFF. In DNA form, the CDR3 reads TGCGCCAGCAGCCAAGTGGGTAGCAGGGACACTGAAGCTTTCTTT.

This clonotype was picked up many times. The CDR3 region is CASSREGRTDQPQHF. CDR3 sequence (DNA): TGTGCCAGTAGTAGGGAGGGACGAACAGATCAGCCCCAGCATTTT. The V and J genes are TRBV19 and TRBJ1-5; tentative D call: TRBD1 (5 bases). In germline, CDR1 is LNHDA, CDR2 SQIVND (reference sequence). V lost 4 bases and J lost 5, with 15 bases in between. The CDR3 consists of 15 residues.

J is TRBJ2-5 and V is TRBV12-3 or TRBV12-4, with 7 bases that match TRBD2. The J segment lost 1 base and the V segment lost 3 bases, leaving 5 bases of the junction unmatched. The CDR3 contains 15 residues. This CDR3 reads CASSFQASGQETQYF. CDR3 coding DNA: TGTGCCAGCAGTTTCCAAGCTAGCGGCCAAGAGACCCAGTACTTC.

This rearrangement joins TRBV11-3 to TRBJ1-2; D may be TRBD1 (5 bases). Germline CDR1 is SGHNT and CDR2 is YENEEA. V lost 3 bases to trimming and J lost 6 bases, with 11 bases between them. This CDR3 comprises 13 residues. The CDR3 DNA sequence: TGTGCCAGCAGCTTCGCCGGGGGTCATGGCTACACCTTC. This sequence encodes CASSFAGGHGYTF.

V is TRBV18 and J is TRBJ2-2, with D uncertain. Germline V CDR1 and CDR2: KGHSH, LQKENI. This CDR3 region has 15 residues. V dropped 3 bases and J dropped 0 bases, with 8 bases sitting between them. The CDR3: CASSPADANTGELFF. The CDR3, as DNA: TGTGCCAGCTCACCGGCAGACGCGAACACCGGGGAGCTGTTTTTT.

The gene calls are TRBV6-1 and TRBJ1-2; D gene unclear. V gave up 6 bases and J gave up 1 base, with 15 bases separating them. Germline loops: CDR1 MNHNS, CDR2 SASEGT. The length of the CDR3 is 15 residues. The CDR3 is CASSPSGWNNYGYTF. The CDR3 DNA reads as TGTGCCAGCAGCCCAAGTGGGTGGAATAACTATGGCTACACCTTC.

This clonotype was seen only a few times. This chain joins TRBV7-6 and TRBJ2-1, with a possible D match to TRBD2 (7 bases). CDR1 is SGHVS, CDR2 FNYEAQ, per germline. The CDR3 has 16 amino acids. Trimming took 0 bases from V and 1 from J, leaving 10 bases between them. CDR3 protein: CASSLAGGASYNEQFF. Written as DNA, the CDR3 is TGTGCCAGCAGCTTAGCGGGGGGGGCGTCCTACAATGAGCAGTTCTTC.

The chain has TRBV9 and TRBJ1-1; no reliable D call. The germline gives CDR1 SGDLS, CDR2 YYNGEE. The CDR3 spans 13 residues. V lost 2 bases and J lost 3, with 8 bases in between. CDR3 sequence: CASSVFLDTEAFF. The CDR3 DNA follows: TGTGCCAGCAGCGTCTTTCTGGACACTGAAGCTTTCTTT.

CDR3 amino acids: CSAPEAFF. The DNA for the CDR3 is TGCAGTGCTCCCGAGGCTTTCTTT. The rearrangement links TRBV20-1 to TRBJ1-1; unclear D gene. Trimming pared 5 bases from V and 11 bases from J, leaving 6 bases between. The V gene's germline CDR1 is DFQATT and CDR2 SNEGSKA (reference sequence). CDR3 length: 8 amino acids.

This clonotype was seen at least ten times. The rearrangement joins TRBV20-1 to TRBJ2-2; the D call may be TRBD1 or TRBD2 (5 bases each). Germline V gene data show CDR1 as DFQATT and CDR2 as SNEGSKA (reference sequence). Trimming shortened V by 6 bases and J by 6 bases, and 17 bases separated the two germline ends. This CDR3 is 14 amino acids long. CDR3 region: CSAEGTQGAGELFF. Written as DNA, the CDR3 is TGCAGTGCCGAGGGAACCCAAGGGGCCGGGGAGCTGTTTTTT.

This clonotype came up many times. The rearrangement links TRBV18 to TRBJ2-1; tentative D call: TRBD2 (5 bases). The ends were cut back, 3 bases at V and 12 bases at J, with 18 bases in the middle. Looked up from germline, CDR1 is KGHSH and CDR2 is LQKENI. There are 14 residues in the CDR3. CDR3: CASSPGAPFLGQFF. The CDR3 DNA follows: TGTGCCAGCTCACCGGGAGCCCCGTTCCTTGGGCAGTTCTTC.

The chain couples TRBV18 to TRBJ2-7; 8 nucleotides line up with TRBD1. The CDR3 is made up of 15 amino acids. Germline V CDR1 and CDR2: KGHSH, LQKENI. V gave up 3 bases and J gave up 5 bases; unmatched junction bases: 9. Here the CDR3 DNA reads TGTGCCAGCTCACCCATCGCAGGGGGCCCCCACGAGCAGTACTTC. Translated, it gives CASSPIAGGPHEQYF.

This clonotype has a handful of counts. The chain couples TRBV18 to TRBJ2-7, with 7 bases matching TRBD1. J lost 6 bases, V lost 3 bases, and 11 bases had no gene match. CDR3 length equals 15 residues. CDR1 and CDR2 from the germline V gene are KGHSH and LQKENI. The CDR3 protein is CASSPGQQGMREQYF. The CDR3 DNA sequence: TGTGCCAGCTCACCGGGACAACAGGGGATGCGCGAGCAGTACTTC.

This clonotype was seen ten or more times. CDR3 DNA: TGTGCCAGCAGCCCAGGAGCGGGGCGACCACCTGAGCAGTTCTTC. Translation gives CASSPGAGRPPEQFF. The chain uses TRBV6-5 and TRBJ2-1, with TRBD2 identical over 7 bases. V gave up 6 bases and J gave up 9 bases; unmatched junction bases: 14. The CDR3 has 15 amino acids. CDR1 is MNHEY and CDR2 is SVGAGI in the germline V gene.